One sample yielded the 29 T cell receptor beta chains listed below, sequenced in a study of blood T cell repertoires in COVID-19. Data came from immunoSEQ multiplex PCR; TCRdb stores just in-frame clones and leaves some out. This table holds approximately 230,000 clones, approximately 90% found once. Source material: PBMCs or T cells enriched from blood (not recorded which). The receptors shown here come from a woman in her thirties who had recovered from COVID-19.

The V and J genes are TRBV28 and TRBJ1-1; D may be TRBD1 (5 bases). The CDR3 is made up of 16 amino acids. V dropped 6 bases and J dropped 0 bases, with 17 bases sitting between them. The germline CDR1 and CDR2 sequences are MDHEN and SYDVKM. The CDR3 DNA follows: TGTGCCAGCAGATTTCAGGGAGGGGTTGTGAACACTGAAGCTTTCTTT. Amino acid sequence: CASRFQGGVVNTEAFF.

The chain has TRBV28 and TRBJ2-1; D unresolved. The CDR3 sequence is 12 residues long. Per the germline V gene, CDR1 is MDHEN and CDR2 is SYDVKM. V was cut by 2 bases and J by 10 bases, with 9 bases left in between. The CDR3 sequence: CASSLGLGEQFF. Here the CDR3 DNA reads TGTGCCAGCAGTTTAGGTTTGGGCGAGCAGTTCTTC.

The chain employs TRBV6-2 or TRBV6-3 and TRBJ1-2; D is undetermined. The CDR3 length is 12 residues. Germline CDR1 is MNHEY and CDR2 is SVGEGT. The ends were cut back, 4 bases at V and 8 bases at J, with 11 bases in the middle. DNA of the CDR3: TGTGCCAGCAGTTCTAACGCTCCAGGCTACACCTTC. Protein: CASSSNAPGYTF.

This clone was observed once. The chain is built from TRBV20-1 and TRBJ2-1; a possible D gene is TRBD2 (5 bases). In germline, CDR1 is DFQATT, CDR2 SNEGSKA (reference sequence). CDR3 size: 11 residues. V lost 3 bases and J 9 bases, leaving 9 bases between the germline ends. The CDR3 DNA sequence: TGCAGTGCTAGTAGACGGGGTGAGCAGTTCTTC. Protein product: CSASRRGEQFF.

The chain uses TRBV28 and TRBJ2-3; D is unclear. V was trimmed by 5 bases and J by 0 bases, leaving 3 bases between them. CDR1 is MDHEN, CDR2 SYDVKM, per germline. The CDR3 is made up of 12 amino acids. In nucleotides, the CDR3 is TGTGCCAGCAGTCTCAGCACAGATACGCAGTATTTT. It is translated as CASSLSTDTQYF.

This clone was detected once. V gene TRBV19 combines with J gene TRBJ1-5, with a tentative D call TRBD1 (6 bases). From germline, CDR1 is LNHDA and CDR2 SQIVND (reference sequence). CDR3 length: 14 residues. The V and J ends lost 7 bases and 5 bases respectively, with 15 bases between them. CDR3 sequence reads: CASKRLGAYQPQHF. CDR3 bases: TGTGCCAGTAAGCGTCTGGGGGCGTATCAGCCCCAGCATTTT. The full variable domain, rest sourced from reference TRBV19 and TRBJ1-5, is DGGITQSPKYLFRKEGQNVTLSCEQNLNHDAMYWYRQDPGQGLRLIYYSQIVNDFQKGDIAEGYSVSREKKESFPLTVTSAQKNPTAFYLCASKRLGAYQPQHFGDGTRLSIL.

This clone turned up a few times. The V call is TRBV5-4, the J call TRBJ2-2, with TRBD1 as a possible D gene (6 bases). CDR1 is SGHNT, CDR2 YYREEE, per germline (reference sequence). Trimming left V 4 bases short and J 3 bases short, with 16 bases between. CDR3 size: 16 residues. The CDR3 DNA reads as TGTGCCAGCAGCAAGAGGATATCAGGGGACACCGGGGAGCTGTTTTTT. Translation: CASSKRISGDTGELFF.

As regards this clone: This specimen includes other DNA sequences encoding the same CDR3. This sequence joins TRBV29-1 and TRBJ1-5; D gene uncertain. The CDR3 totals 13 residues. CDR1 and CDR2 from the germline V gene are SQVTM and ANQGSEA. V was pared by 4 bases and J by 3 bases, with 10 bases between. CDR3 sequence: CSVALGVNQPQHF. The CDR3 coding sequence is TGCAGCGTTGCCCTCGGGGTCAATCAGCCCCAGCATTTT.

This clone was observed once. The chain carries TRBV3-1 (or the pseudogene TRBV3-2) and TRBJ2-3, with D possibly matching TRBD2 (5 bases). Looked up from germline, CDR1 is LGHDT and CDR2 is YNNKEL (reference sequence). Trimming pared 4 bases from V and 5 bases from J, leaving 10 bases between. The CDR3 has 13 amino acids. CDR3 region: CASSPIEGDTQYF. DNA for the CDR3: TGTGCCAGCAGCCCGATCGAGGGAGATACGCAGTATTTT.

The gene calls are TRBV19 and TRBJ2-5; tentative D call: TRBD1 (5 bases). This CDR3 is 15 amino acids long. Trimming removed 5 bases from V and 1 base from J, with 14 bases in between. Germline V gene sequence: CDR1 LNHDA, CDR2 SQIVND (reference sequence). This CDR3 reads CASSPSWGPQETQYF. CDR3 nucleotides: TGTGCCAGTAGTCCAAGTTGGGGCCCCCAAGAGACCCAGTACTTC.

This sequence joins TRBV10-3 and TRBJ1-1; possible D gene TRBD1, 5 bases. V was clipped by 7 bases and J by 2 bases, with 17 bases between them. The CDR3 loop spans 15 amino acids. Germline V gives CDR1 ENHRY, CDR2 SYGVKD. CDR3 protein: CAITRGGTLNTEAFF. CDR3 coding DNA: TGTGCCATCACAAGGGGCGGAACTCTTAACACTGAAGCTTTCTTT.

V and J are TRBV5-6 and TRBJ2-7; 11 nucleotides match TRBD2. This CDR3 has 15 residues. Trimming at V came to 4 bases and at J to 2 bases, leaving 5 bases not matched to a gene. Germline CDR1 SGHDT, CDR2 YYEEEE. Written as DNA, the CDR3 is TGTGCCAGCAGCCGACTAGCGGGATCCGCCTACGAGCAGTACTTC. Translating it yields CASSRLAGSAYEQYF.

The gene calls are TRBV6-5 and TRBJ1-2, with D perhaps TRBD1 (5 bases). Trimming left V 7 bases short and J 8 bases short, with 14 bases between. Germline V gene lookup returns CDR1 MNHEY and CDR2 SVGAGI. The CDR3 consists of 12 residues. Written as DNA, the CDR3 is TGTGCCAGCATCAGGGCCGGCGGCGGCTACACCTTC. Translation gives CASIRAGGGYTF.

The CDR3 reads CASSFGRALGNEQFF. The DNA of the CDR3 is TGTGCCAGCAGCTTCGGGAGGGCCCTCGGGAATGAGCAGTTCTTC. The rearrangement uses TRBV5-8 and TRBJ2-1; 8 bases fit TRBD2. With V trimmed by 2 bases and J by 7 bases, 8 bases remained unmatched. The V gene's germline CDR1 is SGHTS and CDR2 YDEGEE. The CDR3 is 15 residues long.

This clone was seen only once. The chain recombines TRBV7-3 with TRBJ2-1, with D possibly matching TRBD2 (5 bases). CDR3 length: 13 residues. V was cut by 2 bases and J by 8 bases, with 10 bases left in between. Germline V gene data show CDR1 as SGHTA and CDR2 as FQGTGA. In DNA form, the CDR3 reads TGTGCCAGCAGCTTAGGGTCCGGGGATGAGCAGTTCTTC. Its translation: CASSLGSGDEQFF.

The chain joins TRBV19 to TRBJ2-2, with 14 bases lining up with TRBD2. V lost 7 bases to trimming and J lost 7 bases; unmatched junction nucleotides: 8. This CDR3 spans 16 amino acids. Germline lookup yields CDR1 LNHDA and CDR2 SQIVND (reference sequence). The CDR3 nucleotides are TGTGCCAGTAATTTCGGGACTAGCGGGAGCGTCGGGGAGCTGTTTTTT. Its protein is CASNFGTSGSVGELFF.

The chain joins TRBV13 to TRBJ2-1, with a weak D call TRBD2 (5 bases). The germline V gene has CDR1 PRHDT and CDR2 FYEKMQ (reference sequence). The CDR3 extends over 15 amino acids. Trimming removed 5 bases from V and 4 bases from J, with 15 bases in between. CDR3 protein: CASSPRERPYNEQFF. CDR3 nucleotides: TGTGCCAGCAGCCCCCGTGAGCGGCCGTACAATGAGCAGTTCTTC.

The CDR3 region is CASSGQGAGSGPSEAFF. DNA of the CDR3: TGTGCCAGCAGCGGACAGGGTGCCGGGTCCGGCCCTTCTGAAGCTTTCTTT. The chain recombines TRBV5-4 with TRBJ1-1; 8 bases fit TRBD1. Trimming at V came to 4 bases and at J to 6 bases, leaving 17 bases not matched to a gene. The V gene's germline CDR1 is SGHNT and CDR2 YYREEE (reference sequence). There are 17 residues in the CDR3.

The chain is built from TRBV9 and TRBJ1-6, with D hard to call. The CDR3 length is 12 residues. Germline CDR1 SGDLS, CDR2 YYNGEE. Trimming took off 4 bases at V and 5 bases at J, with 4 bases between the two ends. The CDR3 coding sequence is TGTGCCAGCAGCTCTGATAATTCACCCCTCCACTTT. It is translated as CASSSDNSPLHF.

This clone was detected only once. The chain recombines TRBV27 with TRBJ2-7, with TRBD2 matching over 8 bases. The CDR3 contains 16 residues. With V trimmed by 6 bases and J by 4 bases, 14 bases remained unmatched. Per germline, CDR1 MNHEY and CDR2 SMNVEV (reference sequence). In nucleotides, the CDR3 is TGTGCCAGCAGCCATATATCCGGGACTAGTCCGTACGAGCAGTACTTC. Encoded protein: CASSHISGTSPYEQYF.

The chain is built from TRBV30 and TRBJ1-4, with D possibly TRBD1 on 6 matching bases. Germline lookup yields CDR1 GTSNPN and CDR2 SVGIG (reference sequence). The CDR3 totals 14 residues. V dropped 3 bases and J dropped 4 bases, with 12 bases sitting between them. The CDR3 loop is CAWRVGRGNEKLFF. The DNA for the CDR3 is TGTGCCTGGAGAGTTGGCAGGGGTAATGAAAAACTGTTTTTT.

The chain carries TRBV9 and TRBJ2-5, with 8 bases lining up with TRBD1. Germline CDR1 SGDLS, CDR2 YYNGEE. J was trimmed by 2 bases and V by 0 bases; bases with no gene match: 3. The CDR3 runs to 15 residues. This chain's CDR3 is CASSVVGQGQETQYF. The CDR3 coding sequence is TGTGCCAGCAGCGTAGTAGGACAGGGTCAAGAGACCCAGTACTTC.

This rearrangement joins TRBV18 to TRBJ2-7; 8 nucleotides align to TRBD2. Per the germline V gene, CDR1 is KGHSH and CDR2 is LQKENI. V trimming: 1 base; J trimming: 4 bases; junction bases outside the gene matches: 9. The CDR3 contains 16 residues. The CDR3 nucleotides are TGTGCCAGCTCACCACTTCGCGGGAGGCGCGATTACGAGCAGTACTTC. It yields the protein CASSPLRGRRDYEQYF.

This sequence joins TRBV11-2 and TRBJ2-2; tentative D call: TRBD2 (5 bases). Per germline, CDR1 SGHAT and CDR2 FQNNGV. V shed 0 bases and J shed 0 bases, with 20 bases lying between them. The CDR3 totals 20 residues. CDR3 in amino acids: CASSLEDRGFVRTNTGELFF. CDR3 in DNA: TGTGCCAGCAGCTTAGAGGATCGGGGTTTCGTACGCACGAACACCGGGGAGCTGTTTTTT.

The V call is TRBV7-8, the J call TRBJ2-7; D is ambiguous. Trimming removed 5 bases from V and 1 base from J, with 9 bases in between. Germline V gene sequence: CDR1 SGHVS, CDR2 FQNEAQ. The CDR3 runs to 13 residues. The CDR3 spells CASSPQVSYEQYF. The CDR3 DNA reads TGTGCCAGCAGCCCGCAGGTTTCCTACGAGCAGTACTTC. The variable domain in full, with the rest retrieved from reference TRBV7-8 and TRBJ2-7, is GAGVSQSPRYKVAKRGQDVALRCDPISGHVSLFWYQQALGQGPEFLTYFQNEAQLDKSGLPSDRFFAERPEGSVSTLKIQRTQQEDSAVYLCASSPQVSYEQYFGPGTRLTVT.

The chain combines TRBV7-9 with TRBJ2-3, with D maybe TRBD1 (6 bases). The CDR3 runs to 14 residues. Germline V gene lookup returns CDR1 SEHNR and CDR2 FQNEAQ (reference sequence). Trimming removed 5 bases at V and 5 bases at J, with 14 bases between. The CDR3 region is CASSRAWDKDTQYF. The CDR3 region has the DNA TGTGCCAGCAGCCGCGCGTGGGACAAAGATACGCAGTATTTT.

This clone was seen a handful of times. V usage is TRBV6-2 or TRBV6-3 and J usage is TRBJ1-5; tentative D call: TRBD1 (6 bases). V gave up 4 bases and J gave up 2 bases, with 12 bases separating them. CDR3 length: 15 amino acids. CDR1 and CDR2 (germline): MNHEY, SVGEGT. The CDR3 nucleotides are TGTGCCAGCAGTTTCCTCGGACAGCGCAATCAGCCCCAGCATTTT. Translation gives CASSFLGQRNQPQHF.

This clone occurred a few times. The rearrangement joins TRBV20-1 to TRBJ1-5; D gene ambiguous. V was cut by 3 bases and J by 0 bases, with 6 bases left in between. The CDR3 is made up of 13 amino acids. Germline V gene data show CDR1 as DFQATT and CDR2 as SNEGSKA (reference sequence). CDR3: CSASSISNQPQHF. CDR3 DNA: TGCAGTGCTAGTTCCATTAGCAATCAGCCCCAGCATTTT.

V usage is TRBV7-2 and J usage is TRBJ2-1; tentatively, D is TRBD1 (6 bases). Trimming took off 7 bases at V and 0 bases at J, with 13 bases between the two ends. The germline V gene encodes CDR1 SGHTA and CDR2 FQGNSA. This CDR3 is built from 15 residues. For the CDR3, the DNA is TGTGCCAGCACCCCGCAGGGGATCTCCTACAATGAGCAGTTCTTC. Amino acids: CASTPQGISYNEQFF. The entire variable domain, with the rest obtained from reference TRBV7-2 and TRBJ2-1, is as follows: GAGVSQSPSNKVTEKGKDVELRCDPISGHTALYWYRQSLGQGLEFLIYFQGNSAPDKSGLPSDRFSAERTGGSVSTLTIQRTQQEDSAVYLCASTPQGISYNEQFFGPGTRLTVL.